The text below deals with one T cell receptor (beta chain). The table came from immunoSEQ multiplex PCR; TCRdb's copy has only in-frame clones and leaves some out. The sample has over 60,000 clones, approximately 92% seen once. This entry comes from a study of blood T cell repertoires in COVID-19. The TCR comes from a human donor in a cohort sampled during active COVID-19. The sequenced sample consisted of peripheral blood.

The CDR3 DNA is TGTGCCAGCAGCGCCTTGACAGGGATAGCCAAAAACATTCAGTACTTC. This sequence encodes CASSALTGIAKNIQYF. This rearrangement joins TRBV7-9 to TRBJ2-4; 7 nucleotides agree with TRBD1. Unmatched junction bases numbered 7, after V lost 5 bases and J lost 0 bases. The CDR3 sequence is 16 residues long. The V gene's germline CDR1 is SEHNR and CDR2 FQNEAQ (reference sequence).